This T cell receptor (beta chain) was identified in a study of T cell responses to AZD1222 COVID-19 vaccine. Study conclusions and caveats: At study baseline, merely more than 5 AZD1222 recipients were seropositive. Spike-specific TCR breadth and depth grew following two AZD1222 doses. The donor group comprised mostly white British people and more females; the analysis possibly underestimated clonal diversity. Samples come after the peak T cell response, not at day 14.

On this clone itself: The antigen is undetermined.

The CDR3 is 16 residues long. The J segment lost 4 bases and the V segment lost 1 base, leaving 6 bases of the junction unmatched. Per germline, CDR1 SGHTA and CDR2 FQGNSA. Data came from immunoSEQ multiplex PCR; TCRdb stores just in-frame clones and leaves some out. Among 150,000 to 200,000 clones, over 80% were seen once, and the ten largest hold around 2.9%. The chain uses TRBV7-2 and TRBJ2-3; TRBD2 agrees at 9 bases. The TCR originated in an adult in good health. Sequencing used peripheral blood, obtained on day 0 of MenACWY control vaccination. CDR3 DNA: TGTGCCAGCAGCTTAGGGGCTAGCGGGGCTGCAGATACGCAGTATTTT. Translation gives CASSLGASGAADTQYF.